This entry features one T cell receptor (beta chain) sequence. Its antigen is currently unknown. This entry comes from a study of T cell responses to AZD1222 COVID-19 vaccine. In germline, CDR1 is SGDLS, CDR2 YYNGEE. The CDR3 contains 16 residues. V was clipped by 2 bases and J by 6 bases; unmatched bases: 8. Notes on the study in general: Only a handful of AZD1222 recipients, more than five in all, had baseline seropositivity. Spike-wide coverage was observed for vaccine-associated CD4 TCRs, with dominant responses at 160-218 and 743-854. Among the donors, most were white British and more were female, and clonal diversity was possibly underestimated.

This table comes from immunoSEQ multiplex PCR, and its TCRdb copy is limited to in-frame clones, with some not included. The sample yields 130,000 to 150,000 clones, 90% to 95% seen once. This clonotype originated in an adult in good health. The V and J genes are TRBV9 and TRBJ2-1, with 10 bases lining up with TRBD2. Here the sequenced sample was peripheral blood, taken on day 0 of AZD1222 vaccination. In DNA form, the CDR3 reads TGTGCCAGCAGCGTTGCTAGCGGGGGAGGTTTCAATGAGCAGTTCTTC. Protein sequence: CASSVASGGGFNEQFF.